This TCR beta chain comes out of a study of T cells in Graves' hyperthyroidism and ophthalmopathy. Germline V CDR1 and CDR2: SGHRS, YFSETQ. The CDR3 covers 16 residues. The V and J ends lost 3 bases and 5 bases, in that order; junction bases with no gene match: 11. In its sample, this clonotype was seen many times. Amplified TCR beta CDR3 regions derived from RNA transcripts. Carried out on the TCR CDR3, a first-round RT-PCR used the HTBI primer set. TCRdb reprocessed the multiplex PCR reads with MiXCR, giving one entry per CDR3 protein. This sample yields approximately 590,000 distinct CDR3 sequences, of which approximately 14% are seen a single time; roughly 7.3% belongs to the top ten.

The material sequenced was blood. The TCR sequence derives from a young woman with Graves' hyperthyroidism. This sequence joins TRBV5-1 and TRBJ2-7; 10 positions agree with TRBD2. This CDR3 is CASSYTPSGRADEQYF. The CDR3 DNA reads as TGCGCCAGCAGCTATACCCCCAGCGGGAGGGCCGACGAGCAGTACTTC.